The clone carrying this T cell receptor (beta chain) has only a few counts. Its antigen is unknown. This sample was included in a study of OX40 agonist ivuxolimab in advanced cancers. Sequencing used immunoSEQ multiplex PCR; TCRdb keeps in-frame clones, though not all of them. The table has under 85,000 clones, around 86% seen once; the top ten hold 2.5%. Study conclusions and caveats: In the 0.1 to 3.0 mg/kg range, CD4+ and CD8+ blood T cells had expanded clonally by week 6.

Patients were ruled out by autoimmune disease history or systemic immunosuppression. The sequence came from an adult with an advanced solid tumor such as melanoma, head and neck, liver or kidney cancer. The sequenced sample was CD4+ or CD8+ T cells sorted from blood, obtained in a trial of the OX40 agonist ivuxolimab.

The CDR3 bases are TGCGCCAGCAGTGACCTAGGGGCAGATACGCAGTATTTT. This sequence encodes CASSDLGADTQYF. The chain employs TRBV10-1 and TRBJ2-3; TRBD1 might be the D (5 bases). Germline V gene lookup returns CDR1 WNHNN and CDR2 SYGVQD (reference sequence). Trimming removed 3 bases at V and 4 bases at J, with 8 bases between. This CDR3 comprises 13 residues.